The T cell receptor (beta chain) under discussion was sequenced for a study of T cell responses to AZD1222 COVID-19 vaccine. Study background: Pooled in the analysis were second doses at about 4 or about 12 weeks. Broader study findings: Just a handful of AZD1222 recipients were seropositive at baseline.

Profiling relied on immunoSEQ multiplex PCR, and the TCRdb table lists in-frame clones only, not all of them. Seen here are under 300,000 clones, approximately 95% observed once, and the top ten hold roughly 0.5%. The V gene end was trimmed by 7 bases and the J gene end by 5 bases; junction bases not matched to a gene: 13. CDR3 length: 15 residues. From germline, CDR1 is SNHLY and CDR2 FYNNEI. Details on this clone: Its specificity is not known.

This TCR was sampled from an adult in good health. This specimen was peripheral blood, taken on day 0 of AZD1222 vaccination. J is TRBJ2-5 and V is TRBV2, with TRBD1 identical over 7 bases. CDR3 protein: CASTVQGRPGETQYF. The CDR3 DNA reads as TGTGCCAGCACCGTACAGGGGCGGCCCGGGGAGACCCAGTACTTC. Supplemented by reference TRBV2 and TRBJ2-5, the full variable domain reads EPEVTQTPSHQVTQMGQEVILRCVPISNHLYFYWYRQILGQKVEFLVSFYNNEISEKSEIFDDQFSVERPDGSNFTLKIRSTKLEDSAMYFCASTVQGRPGETQYFGPGTRLLVL.